What follows are 30 T cell receptor beta chains derived from one specimen sequenced in a study of early T cells in non-severe SARS-CoV-2 infection. Via MiXCR, TCRdb re-called the 5' RACE reads, giving one row per CDR3 protein. The table includes over 90,000 distinct CDR3 sequences, around 12% detected once. The sample here was whole blood, taken at baseline. The source of these receptors is an adult who was a healthcare worker with PCR-confirmed SARS-CoV-2 infection or an uninfected control (not recorded which).

This clonotype has just a few counts. CDR3 sequence: CSASSANTEAFF. For the CDR3, the DNA is TGCAGTGCTAGTTCCGCGAACACTGAAGCTTTCTTT. This chain links TRBV20-1 with TRBJ1-1, with D unclear. This CDR3 region has 12 residues. Trimming took off 3 bases at V and 1 base at J, with 6 bases between the two ends. Germline CDR1 and CDR2: DFQATT and SNEGSKA (reference sequence).

The chain carries TRBV6-5 and TRBJ1-1; no firm D call. The V end was cut by 6 bases, the J end by 7 bases, with 15 bases between. Germline CDR1 reads MNHEY; CDR2 reads SVGAGI. The CDR3 has 13 amino acids. CDR3: CASSRSRVLEAFF. In DNA form, the CDR3 reads TGTGCCAGCAGCCGGAGCCGGGTCCTTGAAGCTTTCTTT.

The chain uses TRBV3-1 and TRBJ1-5; D not certain. The CDR3 runs 13 residues. V lost 1 base, J lost 6 bases, and 7 bases lay in between. Germline CDR1 reads LGHDT; CDR2 reads YNNKEL (reference sequence). CDR3 sequence (DNA): TGTGCCAGCAGCCAAGTCTTCGGTCAGCCCCAGCATTTT. Amino acids: CASSQVFGQPQHF.

At least ten counts were recorded for this clonotype. CDR3 amino acids: CASSEGKGLGNSPLHF. As DNA, the CDR3 is TGTGCCAGCAGTGAAGGGAAGGGACTCGGAAATTCACCCCTCCACTTT. The chain joins TRBV6-1 to TRBJ1-6, with a possible D match to TRBD1 (5 bases). Germline loops: CDR1 MNHNS, CDR2 SASEGT. The length of the CDR3 is 16 residues. V was clipped by 1 base and J by 7 bases, with 14 bases between them.

J is TRBJ2-5 and V is TRBV29-1; D remains unclear. Looked up from germline, CDR1 is SQVTM and CDR2 is ANQGSEA. The CDR3 runs 10 residues. The V end was cut by 7 bases, the J end by 2 bases, with 5 bases between. Written as DNA, the CDR3 is TGCAGCGCCCTACAAGAGACCCAGTACTTC. It is translated as CSALQETQYF.

This clonotype was recorded at least ten times. The chain is built from TRBV10-1 and TRBJ2-2; 12 bases align to TRBD1. Germline CDR1 is WNHNN and CDR2 is SYGVQD (reference sequence). The ends lost 0 bases at V and 4 bases at J; junction bases unmatched: 6. The CDR3 consists of 18 residues. The CDR3 bases are TGCGCCAGCAGTGAGTCCTTGGGACAGGGGGCCAGCACCGGGGAGCTGTTTTTT. Its translation is CASSESLGQGASTGELFF.

This clonotype was recorded many times. V is TRBV7-8 and J is TRBJ2-3; no reliable D call. CDR3 length: 17 amino acids. Germline V CDR1 and CDR2: SGHVS, FQNEAQ. V lost 1 base, J lost 6 bases, and 20 bases lay in between. The CDR3 nucleotides are TGTGCCAGCAGCTTAGGACCCGCCCCCCACCCGAACGATACGCAGTATTTT. It yields the protein CASSLGPAPHPNDTQYF.

The chain joins TRBV2 to TRBJ1-1; D gene ambiguous. Germline CDR1 reads SNHLY; CDR2 reads FYNNEI. The CDR3 is 13 amino acids. Between the trimmed V and J ends, which lost 2 bases and 1 base, there was a span of 5 bases. The CDR3 protein is CASSERANTEAFF. In nucleotides, the CDR3 is TGTGCCAGCAGTGAAAGGGCGAACACTGAAGCTTTCTTT.

Only a few counts were recorded for this clonotype. This sequence joins TRBV20-1 and TRBJ2-7; TRBD2 agrees at 14 bases. The CDR3 consists of 14 residues. The germline V gene has CDR1 DFQATT and CDR2 SNEGSKA (reference sequence). With V trimmed by 4 bases and J by 10 bases, 9 bases remained unmatched. The CDR3 DNA reads TGCAGTGCTACTCAGGGACTAGCGGGAGTTGGACAGTACTTC. Protein: CSATQGLAGVGQYF.

The chain has TRBV2 and TRBJ1-2; TRBD1 agrees at 7 bases. Germline V lookup: CDR1 SNHLY, CDR2 FYNNEI. The CDR3 has 10 residues. V gave up 10 bases and J gave up 8 bases; unmatched junction bases: 4. CDR3 loop: CAITTGGYTF. Here the CDR3 DNA reads TGTGCCATCACGACAGGGGGCTACACCTTC.

The table lists this clonotype with a few counts. V gene TRBV7-8 combines with J gene TRBJ2-5; D perhaps matches TRBD1 (6 bases). The CDR3 extends over 14 amino acids. Trimming removed 3 bases at V and 0 bases at J, with 8 bases between. Germline-derived CDR1 and CDR2 are SGHVS and FQNEAQ. Written as DNA, the CDR3 is TGTGCCAGCAGCTTTTCAGGGGACCAAGAGACCCAGTACTTC. Residues: CASSFSGDQETQYF. The complete variable domain, with remaining parts taken from reference TRBV7-8 and TRBJ2-5, reads GAGVSQSPRYKVAKRGQDVALRCDPISGHVSLFWYQQALGQGPEFLTYFQNEAQLDKSGLPSDRFFAERPEGSVSTLKIQRTQQEDSAVYLCASSFSGDQETQYFGPGTRLLVL.

About this clonotype itself: Germline is not matched at one junction end, which may reflect a read error. J is TRBJ1-1 and V is TRBV18; D is uncertain. Germline V lookup: CDR1 KGHSH, CDR2 LQKENI. The CDR3 sequence is 11 residues long. Here the CDR3 reads CVSSPTVEAFF. CDR3 nucleotides: TGTGTCAGCTCACCAACCGTTGAAGCTTTCTTT. Full variable domain (rest looked up from reference TRBV18 and TRBJ1-1): NAGVMQNPRHLVRRRGQEARLRCSPMKGHSHVYWYRQLPEEGLKFMVYLQKENIIDESGMPKERFSAEFPKEGPSILRIQQVVRGDSAAYFCVSSPTVEAFFGQGTRLTVV.

In its sample, this clonotype was seen a few times. The chain combines TRBV5-1 with TRBJ2-3; TRBD1 or TRBD2 may be the D gene (5 bases each). The V gene lost 0 bases and the J gene lost 1 base, with 15 bases spanning the gap. This CDR3 has 17 amino acids. Germline loops: CDR1 SGHRS, CDR2 YFSETQ. The CDR3 DNA reads TGCGCCAGCAGCTTGGCACGTACCGTGGGACGCACAGATACGCAGTATTTT. It yields the protein CASSLARTVGRTDTQYF.

The chain employs TRBV5-6 and TRBJ1-2; D unclear. This CDR3 has 13 residues. Germline CDR1 is SGHDT and CDR2 is YYEEEE. Trimming cost V 2 bases and J 3 bases, with 8 bases left between them. The CDR3 DNA reads TGTGCCAGCAGCTTAGGAACAGACTATGGCTACACCTTC. This gives the protein CASSLGTDYGYTF.

The V gene is TRBV28, the J gene TRBJ1-3; D gene ambiguous. Germline V gives CDR1 MDHEN, CDR2 SYDVKM. The CDR3 extends over 15 amino acids. Trimming left V 1 base short and J 3 bases short, with 10 bases between. The CDR3 DNA follows: TGTGCCAGCAGTTTATTTCGGCCAGTTGGAAACACCATATATTTT. It encodes CASSLFRPVGNTIYF.

This chain joins TRBV6-1 and TRBJ1-1; D possibly corresponds to TRBD1 (5 bases). Germline loops: CDR1 MNHNS, CDR2 SASEGT. The CDR3 length is 13 residues. The V and J ends lost 4 bases and 0 bases respectively, with 6 bases between them. The CDR3 region is CASSGQLNTEAFF. Here the CDR3 DNA reads TGTGCCAGCAGTGGACAGTTGAACACTGAAGCTTTCTTT.

There are many counts of this clonotype. This chain uses TRBV12-3 or TRBV12-4 with TRBJ2-7; weak D call: TRBD1 (6 bases). CDR3 length equals 13 residues. V lost 5 bases and J lost 0, with 8 bases in between. The CDR3: CASSGDTSYEQYF. In nucleotides, the CDR3 is TGTGCCAGCAGTGGGGACACCTCCTACGAGCAGTACTTC.

This clonotype was observed a few times. V usage is TRBV20-1 and J usage is TRBJ2-3, with 9 bases fitting TRBD2. V was clipped by 6 bases and J by 7 bases; unmatched bases: 11. CDR1 is DFQATT and CDR2 is SNEGSKA in the germline V gene (reference sequence). There are 14 residues in the CDR3. CDR3 loop: CSAPSGGTSNTQYF. Here the CDR3 DNA reads TGCAGTGCCCCCAGCGGGGGGACCTCGAATACGCAGTATTTT.

This chain connects TRBV19 to TRBJ2-7, with 10 bases matching TRBD1. The germline CDR1 and CDR2 sequences are LNHDA and SQIVND (reference sequence). The V gene end was trimmed by 4 bases and the J gene end by 2 bases; junction bases not matched to a gene: 2. The CDR3 is 14 amino acids. This chain's CDR3 is CASSNGQGAYEQYF. The CDR3 DNA sequence: TGTGCCAGTAGTAACGGACAGGGGGCCTACGAGCAGTACTTC.

The gene calls are TRBV28 and TRBJ2-7; D unclear. Per the germline V gene, CDR1 is MDHEN and CDR2 is SYDVKM. The V gene lost 8 bases and the J gene lost 2 bases, with 13 bases spanning the gap. The CDR3 spans 13 residues. The chain's CDR3 is CASLRLTPYEQYF. The CDR3 DNA reads TGTGCCAGCCTAAGACTTACTCCCTACGAGCAGTACTTC.

V and J are TRBV29-1 and TRBJ2-1; D may be TRBD2 (6 bases). This CDR3 contains 14 residues. Germline CDR1 is SQVTM and CDR2 is ANQGSEA. V lost 5 bases, J lost 0 bases, and 11 bases lay in between. The CDR3 DNA is TGCAGCGTTTCCCCTAGCGACTCCTACAATGAGCAGTTCTTC. It specifies CSVSPSDSYNEQFF.

The CDR3 region is CASSLGREQYF. The CDR3 nucleotides read TGTGCCAGCAGCTTAGGGCGGGAGCAGTACTTC. V usage is TRBV7-9 and J usage is TRBJ2-7; D is undetermined. Germline V lookup: CDR1 SEHNR, CDR2 FQNEAQ (reference sequence). There are 11 residues in the CDR3. V lost 1 base to trimming and J lost 7 bases, with 5 bases between them.

This clonotype turned up a few times. The rearrangement uses TRBV12-3 or TRBV12-4 and TRBJ1-4; maybe TRBD1 (5 bases). V was shortened by 6 bases and J by 10 bases, with 18 bases between the two germline ends. The CDR3 has 14 residues. Here the CDR3 reads CASRRPQSGTKLFF. The CDR3 region has the DNA TGTGCCAGCAGAAGACCCCAGTCCGGGACAAAACTGTTTTTT.

The chain links TRBV5-1 to TRBJ1-2, with 9 positions matching TRBD1. There are 17 residues in the CDR3. Germline CDR1 and CDR2: SGHRS and YFSETQ. V shed 4 bases and J 5 bases; nucleotides not matched to a gene: 15. The CDR3 region is CASSPGTGTPGRYGYTF. CDR3 sequence (DNA): TGCGCCAGCAGCCCAGGGACAGGGACCCCCGGGAGGTATGGCTACACCTTC.

The chain recombines TRBV20-1 with TRBJ2-2; D gene unclear. Germline V CDR1 and CDR2: DFQATT, SNEGSKA (reference sequence). V was shortened by 2 bases and J by 6 bases, with 7 bases between the two germline ends. The CDR3 spans 12 residues. The CDR3 here is CSARKKAGELFF. The DNA for the CDR3 is TGCAGTGCTAGAAAAAAAGCCGGGGAGCTGTTTTTT.

This clonotype was seen only a few times. This rearrangement joins TRBV9 to TRBJ2-7; no reliable D call. Germline V gene data show CDR1 as SGDLS and CDR2 as YYNGEE. Trimming took 2 bases from V and 2 from J, leaving 8 bases between them. CDR3 length: 13 amino acids. For the CDR3, the DNA is TGTGCCAGCAGCGTCGGACCACCCTACGAGCAGTACTTC. This codes for CASSVGPPYEQYF.

In this sample, this clonotype turned up a few times. The chain couples TRBV9 to TRBJ1-2, with 7 bases fitting TRBD1. The CDR3 is made up of 15 amino acids. V was pared by 3 bases and J by 5 bases, with 10 bases of the junction left unmatched. Germline loops: CDR1 SGDLS, CDR2 YYNGEE. For the CDR3, the DNA is TGTGCCAGCAGCGCGCATAGGGGACAGCCGTATGGCTACACCTTC. Protein: CASSAHRGQPYGYTF.

The sample holds a few counts of this clonotype. Germline is not matched at one junction end, which may reflect a read error. V usage is TRBV9 and J usage is TRBJ1-5; TRBD1 might be the D (6 bases). The CDR3 is 15 residues long. Per the germline V gene, CDR1 is SGDLS and CDR2 is YYNGEE. The CDR3 loop is CASSARTVLNQPQHF. The CDR3 DNA reads as TGTGCCAGCAGCGCGCGGACAGTTCTCAATCAACCCCAGCATTTT.

DNA for the CDR3: TGTGCCAGCAGCTTAGGGCTAGGGGGAATGGAGCAGTTCTTC. Residues: CASSLGLGGMEQFF. The chain joins TRBV11-2 to TRBJ2-1; TRBD1 might be the D (6 bases). From germline, CDR1 is SGHAT and CDR2 FQNNGV. CDR3 length: 14 amino acids. V was shortened by 1 base and J by 10 bases, with 14 bases between the two germline ends.

The chain links TRBV6-6 to TRBJ1-5, with 9 positions matching TRBD1. Germline CDR1 MNHNY, CDR2 SVGAGI (reference sequence). The length of the CDR3 is 17 residues. V lost 2 bases and J lost 1; bases outside the gene matches: 6. The CDR3 DNA reads TGTGCCAGCAGTTACCCAAAACAGGGGGCAAGCAATCAGCCCCAGCATTTT. It specifies CASSYPKQGASNQPQHF.